This TCR beta chain was profiled in a study of T-cell reconstitution after alpha-beta-depleted transplantation in children. Germline loops: CDR1 SQVTM, CDR2 ANQGSEA. CDR3 length: 12 residues. The V gene end was trimmed by 6 bases and the J gene end by 8 bases; junction bases not matched to a gene: 9. The TCRbeta library incorporated unique molecular identifiers. One entry per CDR3 protein, called by TCRdb with MiXCR from the PCR reads. This repertoire shows roughly 500,000 distinct CDR3 sequences, less than 35% found once; its top ten account for 2.4%. The sequenced sample was PBMCs from the stem cell graft donor, obtained from the stem cell graft. This chain connects TRBV29-1 to TRBJ1-2; TRBD1 agrees at 7 bases. This TCR was sampled from a human donor who donated a stem cell graft to a child with aplastic anemia. CDR3 sequence reads: CSVLTGDGGYTF. Here the CDR3 DNA reads TGCAGCGTGCTCACAGGGGATGGCGGCTACACCTTC. Drawing the rest from reference TRBV29-1 and TRBJ1-2, the complete variable domain is SAVISQKPSRDICQRGTSLTIQCQVDSQVTMMFWYRQQPGQSLTLIATANQGSEATYESGFVIDKFPISRPNLTFSTLTVSNMSPEDSSIYLCSVLTGDGGYTFGSGTRLTVV.